The 26 T cell receptor beta chains below come from one sample, sequenced in a study of cytotoxic CD8 clonotypes in ibrutinib-treated CLL. Sequencing was performed with immunoSEQ multiplex PCR; in TCRdb, only in-frame clones are kept and a portion is missing. The table includes about 120,000 clones, about 53% detected once. This specimen was PBMCs, taken after 24 months of ibrutinib treatment. These receptors were collected from a human donor with chronic lymphocytic leukemia.

V is TRBV10-3 and J is TRBJ2-7; TRBD1 matches 10 bases. Germline V gene data show CDR1 as ENHRY and CDR2 as SYGVKD. J was trimmed by 1 base and V by 10 bases; bases with no gene match: 10. The CDR3 has 15 amino acids. The CDR3 loop reads CATVGRTGGSYEQYF. DNA for the CDR3: TGTGCCACCGTGGGAAGGACAGGGGGTTCCTACGAGCAGTACTTC.

In this sample, this clone turned up a few times. The rearrangement uses TRBV20-1 and TRBJ2-1; no clear D. Germline CDR1 and CDR2: DFQATT and SNEGSKA (reference sequence). V dropped 2 bases and J dropped 10 bases, with 9 bases sitting between them. This CDR3 is built from 11 residues. CDR3 in DNA: TGCAGTGCTAGATTCAGGCGGGAGCAGTTCTTC. Protein sequence: CSARFRREQFF.

This clone came up a few times. The V and J genes are TRBV19 and TRBJ1-2; a weak D match, TRBD1 (5 bases). The germline CDR1 and CDR2 sequences are LNHDA and SQIVND (reference sequence). V lost 7 bases and J lost 8, with 23 bases in between. CDR3 size: 15 residues. The CDR3 sequence: CASTIWGGEANGYTF. The CDR3 nucleotides are TGTGCCAGTACTATCTGGGGGGGAGAGGCGAACGGCTACACCTTC.

The chain joins TRBV7-3 to TRBJ2-1, with D tentatively TRBD1 (6 bases). Trimming cost V 1 base and J 10 bases, with 11 bases left between them. Germline CDR1 and CDR2: SGHTA and FQGTGA. The CDR3 loop spans 13 amino acids. The CDR3 loop is CASSLKAGTEQFF. The CDR3, as DNA: TGTGCCAGCAGCTTAAAAGCTGGGACAGAGCAGTTCTTC.

In its sample, this clone was seen a few times. V usage is TRBV5-1 and J usage is TRBJ1-2; the D gene is possibly TRBD1 (6 bases). Between the trimmed V and J ends, which lost 0 bases and 5 bases, there was a span of 11 bases. Germline lookup yields CDR1 SGHRS and CDR2 YFSETQ. The CDR3 consists of 14 residues. CDR3 in amino acids: CASSLGTASYGYTF. CDR3 sequence (DNA): TGCGCCAGCAGCTTGGGGACAGCGAGTTATGGCTACACCTTC.

By proportion, this clone is large. The V call is TRBV4-2, the J call TRBJ1-3; tentatively, D is TRBD1 (6 bases). The length of the CDR3 is 16 residues. V was pared by 4 bases and J by 0 bases, with 13 bases between. The germline V gene has CDR1 LGHNA and CDR2 YNFKEQ. The CDR3 nucleotides read TGTGCCAGCAGCCGGAGGGGGTTACACTCTGGAAACACCATATATTTT. Translation gives CASSRRGLHSGNTIYF.

CDR3 protein: CASTDGGVTYEQYF. CDR3 DNA sequence: TGTGCCAGCACTGACGGCGGGGTAACCTACGAGCAGTACTTC. The chain combines TRBV6-1 with TRBJ2-7, with D perhaps matching TRBD2 (6 bases). The CDR3 spans 14 residues. The V and J ends lost 7 bases and 2 bases respectively, with 15 bases between them. Germline CDR1 is MNHNS and CDR2 is SASEGT.

The V gene is TRBV28, the J gene TRBJ1-2, with TRBD1 as a possible D gene (5 bases). The CDR3 is 17 residues long. With 6 bases removed from V and 1 base from J, the gap between germline ends came to 21 bases. Germline CDR1 and CDR2: MDHEN and SYDVKM. CDR3 in amino acids: CASRPMNRDGDNYGYTF. The CDR3 coding sequence is TGTGCCAGCAGACCGATGAACCGGGACGGTGATAACTATGGCTACACCTTC.

This chain joins TRBV9 and TRBJ1-1, with TRBD1 as a possible D gene (6 bases). The germline CDR1 and CDR2 sequences are SGDLS and YYNGEE. V lost 0 bases and J 7 bases, leaving 13 bases between the germline ends. This CDR3 region has 14 residues. CDR3: CASSVAQGKGEAFF. For the CDR3, the DNA is TGTGCCAGCAGCGTAGCGCAGGGGAAGGGTGAAGCTTTCTTT.

The chain carries TRBV29-1 and TRBJ2-3; 7 nucleotides match TRBD2. In germline, CDR1 is SQVTM, CDR2 ANQGSEA. This CDR3 has 15 amino acids. The J segment lost 6 bases and the V segment lost 6 bases, leaving 15 bases of the junction unmatched. In DNA, the CDR3 is TGCAGCGTCACCGGGACTACCAACCCGGGGGATACGCAGTATTTT. Encoded protein: CSVTGTTNPGDTQYF.

The chain has TRBV11-3 and TRBJ2-1; weak D call: TRBD1 (6 bases). The CDR3 is 16 amino acids. Germline V gene data show CDR1 as SGHNT and CDR2 as YENEEA. Trimming pared 5 bases from V and 8 bases from J, leaving 22 bases between. The CDR3 DNA reads as TGTGCCAGCAGCCTGACAGGAATTGCCCCCATGGATGAGCAGTTCTTC. As protein: CASSLTGIAPMDEQFF.

V and J are TRBV29-1 and TRBJ2-7; 10 nucleotides align to TRBD1. The CDR3 covers 15 residues. V lost 4 bases and J lost 1; bases outside the gene matches: 7. Germline values: CDR1 SQVTM, CDR2 ANQGSEA. The CDR3 DNA follows: TGCAGCGTTGCGGGACAGGGGAAATCGTCCTACGAGCAGTACTTC. Translation: CSVAGQGKSSYEQYF.

The V and J genes are TRBV4-1 and TRBJ2-7; 9 bases map to TRBD1. The CDR3 contains 15 residues. Unmatched junction bases numbered 8, after V lost 4 bases and J lost 4 bases. From germline, CDR1 is MGHRA and CDR2 YSYEKL. The CDR3 here is CASSLLGTGQYEQYF. CDR3 nucleotide sequence: TGCGCCAGCAGCCTTCTCGGGACAGGGCAATACGAGCAGTACTTC.

The chain carries TRBV6-5 and TRBJ1-6, with D unresolved. V was shortened by 2 bases and J by 7 bases, with 9 bases between the two germline ends. Germline-derived CDR1 and CDR2 are MNHEY and SVGAGI. The CDR3 sequence is 14 residues long. The CDR3 region is CASSYDGFNSPLHF. Written as DNA, the CDR3 is TGTGCCAGCAGTTACGATGGGTTCAATTCACCCCTCCACTTT.

The V gene is TRBV30, the J gene TRBJ2-1; tentative D call: TRBD2 (5 bases). The CDR3 is 13 amino acids. Trimming removed 2 bases at V and 6 bases at J, with 11 bases between. Germline loops: CDR1 GTSNPN, CDR2 SVGIG (reference sequence). The CDR3 region is CAWSSQAANEQFF. The CDR3 DNA reads as TGTGCCTGGAGTAGCCAAGCGGCCAATGAGCAGTTCTTC.

In its sample, this clone was seen once. The V call is TRBV18, the J call TRBJ1-5, with 7 bases that match TRBD1. The CDR3 loop spans 18 amino acids. CDR1 and CDR2 (germline): KGHSH, LQKENI. J gave up 2 bases and V 0 bases, and 10 bases lay outside the gene matches. The CDR3 here is CASSPPSGGAEGNQPQHF. CDR3 DNA sequence: TGTGCCAGCTCACCACCCTCAGGGGGGGCTGAGGGCAATCAGCCCCAGCATTTT. Full variable domain (rest looked up from reference TRBV18 and TRBJ1-5): NAGVMQNPRHLVRRRGQEARLRCSPMKGHSHVYWYRQLPEEGLKFMVYLQKENIIDESGMPKERFSAEFPKEGPSILRIQQVVRGDSAAYFCASSPPSGGAEGNQPQHFGDGTRLSIL.

The chain employs TRBV30 and TRBJ2-2; the D is unclear. V was cut by 0 bases and J by 4 bases, with 9 bases left in between. CDR1 and CDR2 from the germline V gene are GTSNPN and SVGIG (reference sequence). CDR3 length: 14 residues. The CDR3 DNA reads TGTGCCTGGAGTGTATGGATTTTCACCGGGGAGCTGTTTTTT. This sequence encodes CAWSVWIFTGELFF.

The rearrangement uses TRBV7-9 and TRBJ2-1, with D unclear. The germline V gene encodes CDR1 SEHNR and CDR2 FQNEAQ (reference sequence). This CDR3 has 13 residues. Between the trimmed V and J ends, which lost 3 bases and 5 bases, there was a span of 8 bases. CDR3 region: CASSFLPDNEQFF. CDR3 coding DNA: TGTGCCAGCAGCTTTCTCCCCGACAATGAGCAGTTCTTC.

The chain employs TRBV5-6 and TRBJ2-5; a weak D match, TRBD1 (5 bases). With 4 bases removed from V and 3 bases from J, the gap between germline ends came to 10 bases. CDR1 SGHDT and CDR2 YYEEEE come from the germline V gene. The CDR3 runs to 13 residues. CDR3: CASSLTEKETQYF. The CDR3 DNA reads TGTGCCAGCAGCCTGACAGAGAAAGAGACCCAGTACTTC.

This clone was observed a handful of times. CDR3 sequence reads: CASSEGTRNTIYF. The CDR3 DNA is TGTGCCAGCAGTGAAGGGACAAGAAACACCATATATTTT. The rearrangement links TRBV25-1 to TRBJ1-3; D is perhaps TRBD1 (6 bases). Deletions cut 2 bases from V and 5 bases from J, with 7 bases between. Germline CDR1 MGHDK, CDR2 SYGVNS. CDR3 length: 13 amino acids.

The J gene is TRBJ2-7, the V gene TRBV5-4; 8 bases align to TRBD1. Looked up from germline, CDR1 is SGHNT and CDR2 is YYREEE (reference sequence). This CDR3 has 15 residues. Losses at the gene ends were 5 bases for V and 7 bases for J; bases not matched to a gene: 14. CDR3 in amino acids: CASRFRQGYSGEQYF. The DNA of the CDR3 is TGTGCCAGCAGATTCAGACAGGGGTATTCCGGGGAGCAGTACTTC.

This clone is a singleton in its sample. The chain carries TRBV7-3 and TRBJ2-7; D is perhaps TRBD1 (6 bases). This CDR3 contains 15 residues. The germline V and J ends were trimmed by 5 bases and 2 bases, with 16 bases remaining between them. Germline CDR1 and CDR2: SGHTA and FQGTGA. The CDR3 nucleotides read TGTGCCAGCAGCCCGCAGGGGCCGAAAGCCTACGAGCAGTACTTC. As protein: CASSPQGPKAYEQYF. The full variable domain, completed using reference TRBV7-3 and TRBJ2-7, is GAGVSQTPSNKVTEKGKYVELRCDPISGHTALYWYRQSLGQGPEFLIYFQGTGAADDSGLPNDRFFAVRPEGSVSTLKIQRTERGDSAVYLCASSPQGPKAYEQYFGPGTRLTVT.

Note on this clone: Other nucleotide sequences in the sample specify the same CDR3. The gene calls are TRBV18 and TRBJ2-7; 9 nucleotides match TRBD1. CDR3 length: 14 residues. Germline V gene data show CDR1 as KGHSH and CDR2 as LQKENI. The V gene end was trimmed by 3 bases and the J gene end by 5 bases; junction bases not matched to a gene: 5. This CDR3 reads CASSPRQGVDEQYF. The CDR3 nucleotides are TGTGCCAGCTCACCGCGACAGGGGGTCGACGAGCAGTACTTC.

In its sample, this clone was seen many times. V and J are TRBV7-9 and TRBJ2-3; TRBD2 matches at 7 bases. Germline CDR1 SEHNR, CDR2 FQNEAQ (reference sequence). Trimming cost V 0 bases and J 6 bases; bases outside gene matches: 3. The length of the CDR3 is 14 residues. In DNA, the CDR3 is TGTGCCAGCAGCTTAGCTGTTAGCGGGGATACGCAGTATTTT. Protein product: CASSLAVSGDTQYF.

The chain recombines TRBV6-5 with TRBJ2-7; D possibly corresponds to TRBD1 (5 bases). This CDR3 has 13 residues. Germline loops: CDR1 MNHEY, CDR2 SVGAGI. V lost 6 bases to trimming and J lost 5 bases, with 14 bases between them. The CDR3 nucleotides are TGTGCCAGCAGGGAAGGGGTTAGCAACGAGCAGTACTTC. Translation: CASREGVSNEQYF.

The chain joins TRBV28 to TRBJ1-1; D is unresolved. Germline CDR1 and CDR2: MDHEN and SYDVKM. The CDR3 has 13 residues. Between the trimmed V and J ends, which lost 8 bases and 0 bases, there was a span of 10 bases. For the CDR3, the DNA is TGTGCCAGCGTAAAGGGCATGAACACTGAAGCTTTCTTT. Protein sequence: CASVKGMNTEAFF.